The rows below give T cell receptor beta chains drawn from one sample of a study of blood T cell repertoires in COVID-19. Clones were sequenced by immunoSEQ multiplex PCR, and TCRdb holds only the in-frame ones, with some missing. Of around 200,000 clones in the sample, more than 70% were seen once. The sample comprised PBMCs or T cells enriched from blood (not recorded which). The receptors come from a man aged 40-55 years with acute COVID-19. Each CDR3 is given with its conserved first and last residue. The D gene is left open where the match is weak. Part of the rows lack a size; the others show once, few, many or a class for expanded clones.

>.|TRBJ1-6|TRBV5-8|.
TGTGCCAGCGGGGAGAGCTCCTATAATTCACCCCTCCACTTT
CASGESSYNSPLHF
>few|TRBJ2-7|TRBV11-2|.
TGTGCCAGCAGCCGCGAACGGGGAAAGGGTGGCGAGCAGTACTTC
CASSRERGKGGEQYF
>.|TRBJ1-2|TRBV19|.
TGTGCCAGTAGTTTGGCGGGGGGCTACACCTTC
CASSLAGGYTF
>.|TRBJ1-3|TRBV19|TRBD1
TGTGCCAGTACGGACAGGGGAGGAAACACCATATATTTT
CASTDRGGNTIYF
>few|TRBJ1-5|TRBV3-1/TRBV3-2|.
TGTGCCAGCAGCCAAGGTGGGGCCGGTCAGCCCCAGCATTTT
CASSQGGAGQPQHF
>.|TRBJ2-2|TRBV11-2|.
TGTGCCAGCACCAAGTCGGTGTCCACCGGGGAGCTGTTTTTT
CASTKSVSTGELFF
>.|TRBJ2-2|TRBV27|.
TGTGCCAGCAGCCTAACTAGGACCGGGGAGCTGTTTTTT
CASSLTRTGELFF
>few|TRBJ1-1|TRBV6-2/TRBV6-3|TRBD1
TGTGCCAGCAGTTTGACAGGGTCGGAAGCTTTCTTT
CASSLTGSEAFF
>.|TRBJ1-5|TRBV12-3/TRBV12-4|.
TGTGCCAGCAGCCAGAATGACAATCAGCCCCAGCATTTT
CASSQNDNQPQHF
>.|TRBJ2-1|TRBV28|TRBD2
TGTGCCAGCAGTGAGACTAGCGGGAGAAACAATGAGCAGTTCTTC
CASSETSGRNNEQFF
>once|TRBJ1-5|TRBV19|TRBD1
TGTGCCAGTAGCGACTCCCGGGACAGGGTGTGGCCCCAGCATTTT
CASSDSRDRVWPQHF
>.|TRBJ1-2|TRBV7-2|TRBD1
TGTGCCAGCACCCTGAGCAGGGGACAGGGGAGCGGCTACACCTTC
CASTLSRGQGSGYTF
>once|TRBJ2-5|TRBV5-1|TRBD2
TGCGCCAGCAGTACCGGGACTAGCGCTGAGACCCAGTACTTC
CASSTGTSAETQYF
>.|TRBJ2-1|TRBV28|TRBD2
TGTGCCAGCGAAACTAAGCGGGAATTCTACAATGAGCAGTTCTTC
CASETKREFYNEQFF
>once|TRBJ2-7|TRBV29-1|.
TGCAGCGTTGGGGAGGCCAAGTACGAGCAGTACTTC
CSVGEAKYEQYF
>.|TRBJ1-6|TRBV6-5|.
TGTGCCAGCAGGTCGGTCCAGGTTTCCGGTTCACCCCTCCACTTT
CASRSVQVSGSPLHF
>.|TRBJ1-6|TRBV11-2|TRBD1
TGTGCCAGCAGCGGGGACAGGATGTACTCACCCCTCCACTTT
CASSGDRMYSPLHF
>.|TRBJ1-3|TRBV6-5|.
TGTGCCAGCAGTTACTCGAGAGGAGTCTCTGGAAACACCATATATTTT
CASSYSRGVSGNTIYF
>.|TRBJ2-2|TRBV19|TRBD1
TGTGCCAGTAGTACCGGGACAGGGATTATGAACACCGGGGAGCTGTTTTTT
CASSTGTGIMNTGELFF
>.|TRBJ2-3|TRBV7-9|.
TGTGCCAGCAGCCGTAATCAGGGGTTCGGAGATACGCAGTATTTT
CASSRNQGFGDTQYF
>.|TRBJ2-7|TRBV25-1|TRBD2
TGTGCCAGCAGTGAGGGGAGCGGGAGGGCCCACGAGCAGTACTTC
CASSEGSGRAHEQYF
>.|TRBJ2-1|TRBV11-2|TRBD2
TGTGCCAGCAGGATGGCTAGCGGCTACTACAATGAGCAGTTCTTC
CASRMASGYYNEQFF
>.|TRBJ2-7|TRBV12-3/TRBV12-4|.
TGTGCCAGCAGTTTTACAGGTAACTACGAGCAGTACTTC
CASSFTGNYEQYF
>.|TRBJ2-7|TRBV7-2|TRBD1
TGTGCCAGCAGCCCGGCTACAGGGGAACGTGAGCAGTACTTC
CASSPATGEREQYF
>.|TRBJ2-2|TRBV4-1|TRBD2
TGCGCCAGCAGCCCCGTTCCCTCCTTTGGACTAGCGGGAGGTACCGGGGAGCTGTTTTTT
CASSPVPSFGLAGGTGELFF
>.|TRBJ2-7|TRBV28|.
TGTGCCAGCAGTCCGGGACATATTAACCCCCAGTACTTC
CASSPGHINPQYF
>.|TRBJ2-5|TRBV7-8|.
TGTGCCAGCAGCTTATTCGGGGTGCGAGAGGCCCAGTACTTC
CASSLFGVREAQYF
>.|TRBJ1-5|TRBV28|.
TGTGCCAGCAGTTTACAGGGGATTTTCAATCAGCCCCAGCATTTT
CASSLQGIFNQPQHF
>.|TRBJ2-5|TRBV5-6|TRBD2
TGTGCCAGCAGCAACGAACTAGCGCCTAGTAACTACTTC
CASSNELAPSNYF
>once|TRBJ1-5|TRBV19|.
TGTGCCAGTAACCCCAGGGTGGGCGTAGGTCAGCCCCAGCATTTT
CASNPRVGVGQPQHF
>.|TRBJ1-5|TRBV28|.
TGTGCCAGCAGTTTCCAGGGCAATCAGCCCCAGCATTTT
CASSFQGNQPQHF
>.|TRBJ1-2|TRBV4-1|TRBD1
TGCGCCAGCAGCAGAGGGGGCGCTGGCTACACCTTC
CASSRGGAGYTF
>once|TRBJ1-6|TRBV6-5|.
TGTGCCAGCAGTTTAGGCGGGGGGGGCAGTAATTCACCCCTCCACTTT
CASSLGGGGSNSPLHF
>.|TRBJ2-7|TRBV6-5|TRBD1
TGTGCCAGCCGCCCAGGGGGCGCCGGTTACGAGCAGTACTTC
CASRPGGAGYEQYF
>.|TRBJ2-7|TRBV5-1|.
TGCGCCAGCAGCTTAGGGTATTTCTCGGGTGAGACTAAAGTGAAGCAGTACTTC
CASSLGYFSGETKVKQYF
>.|TRBJ2-7|TRBV9|TRBD1
TGTGCCAGCAGTCCTTCCCCCGGGACAGTCTTCTACGAGCAGTACTTC
CASSPSPGTVFYEQYF
>.|TRBJ1-6|TRBV5-5|.
TGTGCCAGCAGCTTGCAGGGTTTGGATTCACCCCTCCACTTT
CASSLQGLDSPLHF
>.|TRBJ2-1|TRBV5-4|TRBD2
TGTGCCAGCAGCCATCCCCCACTAGCGGGCGTCGGGAATGAGCAGTTCTTC
CASSHPPLAGVGNEQFF
>.|TRBJ2-3|TRBV5-4|.
TGTGCCAGCAGCTTTGTATCAGATACGCAGTATTTT
CASSFVSDTQYF
>.|TRBJ1-2|TRBV5-5|.
TGTGCCAGCGTAGATTTAAACTATGGTGGCTACACCTTC
CASVDLNYGGYTF